This T cell receptor beta chain was identified during a study of cytotoxic CD8 clonotypes in ibrutinib-treated CLL. PBMCs were cryopreserved, and about 1.8 micrograms of genomic DNA from them went into TCR beta libraries. For this clone: The same CDR3 also results from other DNA sequences found in this sample.

Clones were read by immunoSEQ multiplex PCR, and TCRdb kept only the in-frame ones, dropping some. In the table there are around 50,000 clones, 55% to 65% of which are singletons. Germline-derived CDR1 and CDR2 are MDHEN and SYDVKM. With 3 bases removed from V and 2 bases from J, the gap between germline ends came to 10 bases. This CDR3 spans 15 amino acids. The receptor was isolated from a human donor with chronic lymphocytic leukemia. V usage is TRBV28 and J usage is TRBJ1-4; D gene ambiguous. The sequencing here drew on PBMCs, taken after 24 months of ibrutinib treatment. CDR3 nucleotides: TGTGCCAGCAGTTTGGGAGGGCTTACTAATGAAAAACTGTTTTTT. As protein: CASSLGGLTNEKLFF.